Listed below are T cell receptor beta chains from one sample, sequenced in a study of low-dose radiotherapy and immunotherapy resistance in tumors. TCRdb reprocessed the reads with MiXCR, giving one entry per CDR3 protein. The table records approximately 80,000 distinct CDR3 sequences, around a sixth of them present only once. This material consisted of PBMCs, taken after low-dose radiotherapy plus immunotherapy. All receptors come from a male donor with prostate cancer. Each CDR3 is given without its conserved first and last residue. For some rows the clone size is stated as once, few or many, or as a class when expanded; others skip it.

>TRBV6-6|few|TRBJ2-5
ASRVSGTSETQY
>TRBV4-2|NA|TRBJ2-7
ASSQEQGNYEQY
>TRBV7-9|many|TRBJ2-1
ASSSSWSSYNEQF
>TRBV7-3|NA|TRBJ2-2
ASSFTSGTSRELF
>TRBV28|many|TRBJ2-6
ASSLGSGANVLT
>TRBV19|NA|TRBJ1-3
ATKRSWGSGNTIY
>TRBV6-2/TRBV6-3|many|TRBJ2-4
ASRSRQGDWY
>TRBV12-3/TRBV12-4|many|TRBJ2-1
ASRGAIAGGLSSYNEQF
>TRBV20-1|many|TRBJ1-1
SADRPPNTEAF
>TRBV21-1|many|TRBJ2-7
ASSTITSGRGFCEQY
>TRBV28|many|TRBJ2-1
ASGKELGSYNEQF
>TRBV2|many|TRBJ2-1
ASSEGLAGSSSEQF
>TRBV20-1|once|TRBJ2-7
SAKRGYEQY
>TRBV12-3/TRBV12-4|many|TRBJ2-7
ASSFRQEFYEQY
>TRBV14|many|TRBJ2-7
ASSHSQGIHEQY
>TRBV4-2|many|TRBJ2-2
ASSQVGLAGGKGELF
>TRBV29-1|many|TRBJ1-2
SVGGLHWDT
>TRBV29-1|once|TRBJ1-1
SVESGDTEAF
>TRBV28|many|TRBJ1-6
ASSGIGNNSPLH
>TRBV19|NA|TRBJ2-6
ASCNSGANVLT
>TRBV4-1|many|TRBJ1-6
ASSQEPGKSYNSPLH
>TRBV30|many|TRBJ2-7
AWSDLGGSYEQY
>TRBV5-4|NA|TRBJ2-5
ASSNQGRETQY
>TRBV28|many|TRBJ1-5
AIISTGMGNQPQH
>TRBV30|many|TRBJ1-6
AWSGYRDGPLH
>TRBV2|many|TRBJ2-1
ASLIGTSDYNEQF
>TRBV14|many|TRBJ2-7
ASSRQGTYEQY
>TRBV5-4|many|TRBJ2-5
ASSWRQGGETQY
>TRBV6-6|many|TRBJ2-5
ASSYSSGLGQY
>TRBV28|many|TRBJ1-2
ASRRTDNYGYT
>TRBV27|many|TRBJ2-1
ASSASSYNEQF
>TRBV4-3|many|TRBJ2-1
ASSRLAGLLDEQF
>TRBV5-6|many|TRBJ2-2
ASSLVEGGELF
>TRBV20-1|many|TRBJ2-1
SAHDTSSYNEQF
>TRBV7-9|many|TRBJ2-1
ASSLSAIDEQF
>TRBV29-1|many|TRBJ2-7
SVEDQDRGPEQY
>TRBV7-2|NA|TRBJ2-6
ASSFGDRGVSGANVLT
>TRBV10-2|many|TRBJ1-1
ASSWDFTEAF
>TRBV20-1|many|TRBJ2-2
SASSAGGWTGELF
>TRBV7-9|many|TRBJ2-1
ASSFPGLAGLDEQF
>TRBV28|many|TRBJ2-7
ASSLPGNYEQY
>TRBV28|many|TRBJ1-1
ASRTRGRWEAF
>TRBV28|many|TRBJ1-2
ASSSQRYGYT
>TRBV20-1|many|TRBJ2-1
SASPGLPRRSEQF
>TRBV18|many|TRBJ2-5
ASSPLANQETQY
>TRBV6-5|NA|TRBJ1-3
ASSSNGQPQNTIY
>TRBV20-1|many|TRBJ2-1
SARTSGFYNEQF
>TRBV28|many|TRBJ2-1
ASSLPGGRFNEQF
>TRBV24-1|few|TRBJ2-1
ATSDNQGAYNEQF
>TRBV28|NA|TRBJ2-1
ASSLGGSSYEQF
>TRBV29-1|once|TRBJ2-1
SGGLAGATSYNEQF
>TRBV27|many|TRBJ2-3
ASRTSGSMQY
>TRBV12-3/TRBV12-4|many|TRBJ2-7
ASSPPQVAGGRGEQY
>TRBV5-1|many|TRBJ2-1
ASFPGQGYNEQF